This entry lists 5 T cell receptor beta chains sequenced from one sample in a study of T cells in Graves' hyperthyroidism and ophthalmopathy. Amplification targeted TCR beta CDR3 regions from RNA transcripts. HTBI primers drove first-round RT-PCR of the TCR CDR3. TCRdb processed the multiplex PCR reads anew with MiXCR; each CDR3 protein has one entry. The sample has over 300,000 distinct CDR3 sequences; 14% are singletons. Sequenced material: blood. The receptors derive from a woman in her fifties or sixties with Graves' hyperthyroidism.

This clonotype showed up many times. The rearrangement joins TRBV30 to TRBJ1-5, with TRBD1 as a possible D gene (6 bases). Trimming cost V 2 bases and J 2 bases, with 28 bases left between them. The CDR3 loop spans 20 amino acids. Germline CDR1 reads GTSNPN; CDR2 reads SVGIG (reference sequence). In nucleotides, the CDR3 is TGTGCCTGGAGTCCCCGGGGCATCGGCCTCCGGGGGGCGGGCAATCAGCCCCAGCATTTT. Protein sequence: CAWSPRGIGLRGAGNQPQHF.

At least ten counts were recorded for this clonotype. The chain uses TRBV7-9 and TRBJ1-1, with a possible D match to TRBD1 (6 bases). From germline, CDR1 is SEHNR and CDR2 FQNEAQ (reference sequence). This CDR3 contains 14 residues. Trimming stripped 4 bases from V and 7 bases from J, with 16 bases between. The CDR3 DNA reads TGTGCCAGCAGCTGGGGGGCCGGGGCTTATGAAGCTTTCTTT. Its translation is CASSWGAGAYEAFF.

In its sample, this clonotype was seen many times. The chain uses TRBV7-9 and TRBJ2-5, with 10 bases aligning to TRBD1. The germline gives CDR1 SEHNR, CDR2 FQNEAQ (reference sequence). The CDR3 is 16 amino acids. V was pared by 4 bases and J by 1 base, with 6 bases of the junction left unmatched. CDR3 amino acids: CASSSTGGAPQETQYF. CDR3 DNA sequence: TGTGCCAGCAGCTCGACAGGGGGCGCTCCCCAAGAGACCCAGTACTTC.

The rearrangement links TRBV5-1 to TRBJ1-2, with 10 positions matching TRBD1. V was pared by 0 bases and J by 6 bases, with 5 bases of the junction left unmatched. This CDR3 comprises 15 residues. CDR1 and CDR2 (germline): SGHRS, YFSETQ. This CDR3 reads CASSLDGQGVDGYTF. The CDR3 DNA is TGCGCCAGCAGCTTGGACGGACAGGGGGTTGATGGCTACACCTTC. The whole variable domain, filled in from reference TRBV5-1 and TRBJ1-2, reads KAGVTQTPRYLIKTRGQQVTLSCSPISGHRSVSWYQQTPGQGLQFLFEYFSETQRNKGNFPGRFSGRQFSNSRSEMNVSTLELGDSALYLCASSLDGQGVDGYTFGSGTRLTVV.

The CDR3 DNA reads TGTGCCAGCAGCTTGGCAAAGGGTGCCAAAAACATTCAGTACTTC. Residues: CASSLAKGAKNIQYF. This chain connects TRBV5-4 to TRBJ2-4; no reliable D call. Germline assignment: CDR1 SGHNT and CDR2 YYREEE (reference sequence). The V gene lost 0 bases and the J gene lost 1 base, with 8 bases spanning the gap. This CDR3 comprises 15 residues.